These T cell receptor beta chains were read from a single sample in a study of early T cells in non-severe SARS-CoV-2 infection. MiXCR, applied by TCRdb to the 5' RACE reads, yields one record per CDR3 protein. The data show 90,000 to 130,000 distinct CDR3 sequences, 12% seen once. Source material: whole blood. Receptor source: an adult who was a healthcare worker with PCR-confirmed SARS-CoV-2 infection or an uninfected control (not recorded which). Both conserved end residues are part of each CDR3. D genes are given only for firm matches. The listing skips clone size in some rows; elsewhere it reads once, few, many or a size class.

clone size: .; J gene: TRBJ2-7; V gene: TRBV29-1; D gene: .; CDR3 DNA: TGCAGCGTTGCCCATTCGGGCGGCTACGAGCAGTACTTC; CDR3 protein: CSVAHSGGYEQYF
clone size: many; J gene: TRBJ1-1; V gene: TRBV28; D gene: .; CDR3 DNA: TGTGCCAGCAGCGCGACGACAGGAGTGAACACTGAAGCTTTCTTT; CDR3 protein: CASSATTGVNTEAFF
clone size: few; J gene: TRBJ1-2; V gene: TRBV12-3/TRBV12-4; D gene: .; CDR3 DNA: TGTGCCAGCAGCTTACCCGGGCCCCAGGGCTCTTCTGGCTACACCTTC; CDR3 protein: CASSLPGPQGSSGYTF
clone size: .; J gene: TRBJ2-6; V gene: TRBV27; D gene: TRBD2; CDR3 DNA: TGTGCCAGCAGCTATCTGGGGGGGGGATCTGGGGCCAACGTCCTGACTTTC; CDR3 protein: CASSYLGGGSGANVLTF
clone size: .; J gene: TRBJ1-5; V gene: TRBV18; D gene: TRBD1; CDR3 DNA: TGTGCCAGCTCACCCCCGGGACAGGGTACTACCCAGCATTTT; CDR3 protein: CASSPPGQGTTQHF
clone size: many; J gene: TRBJ2-6; V gene: TRBV20-1; D gene: .; CDR3 DNA: TGCAGTGCTGCCTCCGGGGCCAACGTCCTGACTTTC; CDR3 protein: CSAASGANVLTF
clone size: many; J gene: TRBJ2-1; V gene: TRBV5-1; D gene: .; CDR3 DNA: TGCGCCAGCAGCTTGAGTAGCAGTTACAATGAGCAGTTCTTC; CDR3 protein: CASSLSSSYNEQFF
clone size: few; J gene: TRBJ2-2; V gene: TRBV29-1; D gene: TRBD1; CDR3 DNA: TGCAGCGTTGAAGACAAGGGGACAGGGAGGCCTGGGGAGCTGTTTTTT; CDR3 protein: CSVEDKGTGRPGELFF
clone size: once; J gene: TRBJ1-4; V gene: TRBV12-3/TRBV12-4; D gene: TRBD1; CDR3 DNA: TGTGCCAGCACCTCGACCACAGGGGGCTTAGAAAGACTGTTTTTT; CDR3 protein: CASTSTTGGLERLFF
clone size: few; J gene: TRBJ2-1; V gene: TRBV5-1; D gene: .; CDR3 DNA: TGCGCCAGCAGCCCCGACGGGGGACCCTACAATGAGCAGTTCTTC; CDR3 protein: CASSPDGGPYNEQFF
clone size: .; J gene: TRBJ2-1; V gene: TRBV20-1; D gene: .; CDR3 DNA: TGCAGTGCTAGACAGAATGAGCAGTTCTTC; CDR3 protein: CSARQNEQFF
clone size: many; J gene: TRBJ2-3; V gene: TRBV7-9; D gene: TRBD1; CDR3 DNA: TGTGCCAGCAGCGACACAGGGGGCGCCCCAGATACGCAGTATTTT; CDR3 protein: CASSDTGGAPDTQYF
clone size: .; J gene: TRBJ2-3; V gene: TRBV11-2; D gene: .; CDR3 DNA: TGTGCCAGCCAAGCCTCTGGATGGGCCGCCATCCCAGATACGCAGTATTTT; CDR3 protein: CASQASGWAAIPDTQYF
clone size: few; J gene: TRBJ1-5; V gene: TRBV7-2; D gene: .; CDR3 DNA: TGTGCCAGCAGTCCCAAAATGGGCAATCAGCCCCAGCATTTT; CDR3 protein: CASSPKMGNQPQHF
clone size: many; J gene: TRBJ2-5; V gene: TRBV18; D gene: .; CDR3 DNA: TGTGCCAGCTCACCACGGGTGGAGACCCAGTACTTC; CDR3 protein: CASSPRVETQYF
clone size: few; J gene: TRBJ2-7; V gene: TRBV11-2; D gene: .; CDR3 DNA: TGTGCCAGCAGCTCGCCCCAGGACGGCCGAAAGATTTACGAGCAGTACTTC; CDR3 protein: CASSSPQDGRKIYEQYF
clone size: few; J gene: TRBJ1-1; V gene: TRBV5-5; D gene: .; CDR3 DNA: TGTGCCAGCAGCTTATTCGACAGTGAAGCTTTCTTT; CDR3 protein: CASSLFDSEAFF
clone size: .; J gene: TRBJ1-1; V gene: TRBV14; D gene: .; CDR3 DNA: TGTGCCAGCCTCGGGTCCCGGGCGAACACTGAAGCTTTCTTT; CDR3 protein: CASLGSRANTEAFF
clone size: many; J gene: TRBJ1-6; V gene: TRBV5-1; D gene: TRBD1; CDR3 DNA: TGCGCCAGCAGCTCGGGACAGACCGATTCACCCCTCCACTTT; CDR3 protein: CASSSGQTDSPLHF
clone size: many; J gene: TRBJ2-3; V gene: TRBV6-5; D gene: .; CDR3 DNA: TGTGCCAGCAGGGGCTTCACAGATACGCAGTATTTT; CDR3 protein: CASRGFTDTQYF
clone size: few; J gene: TRBJ1-4; V gene: TRBV6-5; D gene: .; CDR3 DNA: TGTGCCAGCAGTTACTCTTGGGGGGCCGGTGAAAAACTGTTTTTT; CDR3 protein: CASSYSWGAGEKLFF
clone size: .; J gene: TRBJ1-1; V gene: TRBV7-8; D gene: .; CDR3 DNA: TGTGCCAGCAGCTTATCAGGGGTGACTGAAGCTTTCTTT; CDR3 protein: CASSLSGVTEAFF
clone size: many; J gene: TRBJ2-1; V gene: TRBV5-1; D gene: .; CDR3 DNA: TGCGCCAGCAGCTTGGCCCCAGGGATCAATGAGCAGTTCTTC; CDR3 protein: CASSLAPGINEQFF
clone size: few; J gene: TRBJ1-1; V gene: TRBV11-2; D gene: .; CDR3 DNA: TGTGCCAGCAGCTTATTCGTTTACATGAACACTGAAGCTTTCTTT; CDR3 protein: CASSLFVYMNTEAFF
clone size: many; J gene: TRBJ2-1; V gene: TRBV10-1; D gene: .; CDR3 DNA: TGCGCCAGCAGTGTGGATTTAGCGGCGGTCGGTGAGCAGTTCTTC; CDR3 protein: CASSVDLAAVGEQFF
clone size: many; J gene: TRBJ2-3; V gene: TRBV20-1; D gene: TRBD2; CDR3 DNA: TGCAGCGGAACTCTAGCGGGAGCGAGCACAGATACGCAGTATTTT; CDR3 protein: CSGTLAGASTDTQYF
clone size: .; J gene: TRBJ1-3; V gene: TRBV18; D gene: .; CDR3 DNA: TGTGCCAGCTCACCAATCCGAGGCACTTTCTCTGGAAACACCATATATTTT; CDR3 protein: CASSPIRGTFSGNTIYF
clone size: few; J gene: TRBJ2-1; V gene: TRBV7-2; D gene: .; CDR3 DNA: TGTGCCAGCAGCTTAGGCAGTTATGGGGGTGAGCAGTTCTTC; CDR3 protein: CASSLGSYGGEQFF
clone size: many; J gene: TRBJ2-7; V gene: TRBV6-1; D gene: .; CDR3 DNA: TGTGCCAGCAGTGAATGGGAAGCCTACGAGCAGTACTTC; CDR3 protein: CASSEWEAYEQYF
clone size: many; J gene: TRBJ2-1; V gene: TRBV9; D gene: TRBD2; CDR3 DNA: TGTGCCAGCAGCGTTACGTTAGCGGGAGCTGACAATGAGCAGTTCTTC; CDR3 protein: CASSVTLAGADNEQFF
clone size: few; J gene: TRBJ2-7; V gene: TRBV5-1; D gene: TRBD1; CDR3 DNA: TGCGCCAGCAGCTTGGAGACCGGGACAGTGATCTCCTACGAGCAGTACTTC; CDR3 protein: CASSLETGTVISYEQYF
clone size: many; J gene: TRBJ1-2; V gene: TRBV29-1; D gene: .; CDR3 DNA: TGCAGCGTTCCCCGGAGAGGGGTTAAAGGCTACACCTTC; CDR3 protein: CSVPRRGVKGYTF
clone size: many; J gene: TRBJ1-1; V gene: TRBV12-3/TRBV12-4; D gene: TRBD1; CDR3 DNA: TGTGCCAGCAATTGGGGGACAGGGCCTTTGAACACTGAAGCTTTCTTT; CDR3 protein: CASNWGTGPLNTEAFF
clone size: few; J gene: TRBJ2-1; V gene: TRBV6-1; D gene: .; CDR3 DNA: TGTGCCAGCGACCACGGACGGATGTCCTACAATGAGCAGTTCTTC; CDR3 protein: CASDHGRMSYNEQFF
clone size: few; J gene: TRBJ2-5; V gene: TRBV15; D gene: .; CDR3 DNA: TGTGCCACCAGCAGAGCGCCAGCGGGAGAGACCCAGTACTTC; CDR3 protein: CATSRAPAGETQYF
clone size: many; J gene: TRBJ2-3; V gene: TRBV19; D gene: .; CDR3 DNA: TGTGCCACCGCTGATGACAGGAGACAATCTAGCACAGATACGCAGTATTTT; CDR3 protein: CATADDRRQSSTDTQYF
clone size: many; J gene: TRBJ2-1; V gene: TRBV27; D gene: .; CDR3 DNA: TGTGCCAGCAGTTTATTTACGGGAGAAGACAATGAGCAGTTCTTC; CDR3 protein: CASSLFTGEDNEQFF
clone size: few; J gene: TRBJ2-1; V gene: TRBV6-1; D gene: TRBD1; CDR3 DNA: TGTGCCAGCAGTTATGGACAGGGCGGCTCCTACAATGAGCAGTTCTTC; CDR3 protein: CASSYGQGGSYNEQFF
clone size: many; J gene: TRBJ2-1; V gene: TRBV2; D gene: .; CDR3 DNA: TGTGCCAGTAAAGCTCTCCTACTAGACAATGAGCAGTTCTTC; CDR3 protein: CASKALLLDNEQFF
clone size: few; J gene: TRBJ1-2; V gene: TRBV11-3; D gene: .; CDR3 DNA: TGTGCCAGCAGCTTAACCCAGGGCCCTAACTATGGCTACACCTTC; CDR3 protein: CASSLTQGPNYGYTF
clone size: few; J gene: TRBJ2-5; V gene: TRBV19; D gene: TRBD2; CDR3 DNA: TGTGCCAGTAGTACTCCAGCGGGAGGGACCGTGGAGACCCAGTACTTC; CDR3 protein: CASSTPAGGTVETQYF
clone size: .; J gene: TRBJ1-5; V gene: TRBV21-1; D gene: .; CDR3 DNA: TGTGCCAGCAGCAAAGAGCCCTACAGCCAAGATCAGCCCCAGCATTTT; CDR3 protein: CASSKEPYSQDQPQHF
clone size: .; J gene: TRBJ2-7; V gene: TRBV30; D gene: .; CDR3 DNA: TGTGCCTGGACAAGGGATCTTCCAGGTCCTAGTAGCGAGCAGTACTTC; CDR3 protein: CAWTRDLPGPSSEQYF
clone size: .; J gene: TRBJ2-7; V gene: TRBV5-1; D gene: TRBD1; CDR3 DNA: TGCGCCAGCAGCTCAGACAGGGGCAGCGCCTACGAGCAGTACTTC; CDR3 protein: CASSSDRGSAYEQYF
clone size: few; J gene: TRBJ2-1; V gene: TRBV29-1; D gene: .; CDR3 DNA: TGCAGCGTTGACGGATTGCATCCCTACAATGAGCAGTTCTTC; CDR3 protein: CSVDGLHPYNEQFF
clone size: many; J gene: TRBJ2-1; V gene: TRBV11-2; D gene: TRBD2; CDR3 DNA: TGTGCCAGCAGCTTCAGGACTAGCGGGGTTGAGCAGTTCTTC; CDR3 protein: CASSFRTSGVEQFF
clone size: many; J gene: TRBJ2-7; V gene: TRBV11-2; D gene: .; CDR3 DNA: TGTGCCAGCAGCCAGGGTTCCTACGAGCAGTACTTC; CDR3 protein: CASSQGSYEQYF
clone size: .; J gene: TRBJ2-3; V gene: TRBV29-1; D gene: .; CDR3 DNA: TGCAGCCTAAACTGGGGAGATACGCAGTATTTT; CDR3 protein: CSLNWGDTQYF
clone size: .; J gene: TRBJ2-4; V gene: TRBV29-1; D gene: .; CDR3 DNA: TGCAGCGTTCGATTCCTCGGCCCCAAAAACATTCAGTACTTC; CDR3 protein: CSVRFLGPKNIQYF
clone size: few; J gene: TRBJ2-7; V gene: TRBV7-6; D gene: TRBD2; CDR3 DNA: TGTGCCAGCAGCTTTTCGGCGGGGGGACCCTACGAGCAGTACTTC; CDR3 protein: CASSFSAGGPYEQYF
clone size: many; J gene: TRBJ2-2; V gene: TRBV10-2; D gene: .; CDR3 DNA: TGCGCCAGTACGGGGACGCGGGCCGGGGAGCTGTTTTTT; CDR3 protein: CASTGTRAGELFF
clone size: many; J gene: TRBJ2-7; V gene: TRBV20-1; D gene: TRBD2; CDR3 DNA: TGCAGTGCTAGAGATGCCCGACTAGCGGGAGTAAAACACGAGCAGTACTTC; CDR3 protein: CSARDARLAGVKHEQYF
clone size: many; J gene: TRBJ2-7; V gene: TRBV29-1; D gene: .; CDR3 DNA: TGCAGCGCCCTGGCTACTTACGAGCAGTACTTC; CDR3 protein: CSALATYEQYF
clone size: many; J gene: TRBJ1-5; V gene: TRBV18; D gene: .; CDR3 DNA: TGTGCCAGCTCACCAAAGTGGCAGGGCGGAAATCAGCCCCAGCATTTT; CDR3 protein: CASSPKWQGGNQPQHF
clone size: many; J gene: TRBJ2-5; V gene: TRBV20-1; D gene: TRBD2; CDR3 DNA: TGCAGTGCTAGAGCCAGACTAGCGGGAGGGCCTTCAGAGACCCAGTACTTC; CDR3 protein: CSARARLAGGPSETQYF
clone size: .; J gene: TRBJ1-1; V gene: TRBV9; D gene: .; CDR3 DNA: TGTGCCAGCAGCTTACGGTTGTCTGGCACTGAAGCTTTCTTT; CDR3 protein: CASSLRLSGTEAFF
clone size: few; J gene: TRBJ1-5; V gene: TRBV11-2; D gene: .; CDR3 DNA: TGTGCCAGCAGCCCTAAGGGGTATAGCAATCAGCCCCAGCATTTT; CDR3 protein: CASSPKGYSNQPQHF
clone size: .; J gene: TRBJ2-7; V gene: TRBV20-1; D gene: TRBD2; CDR3 DNA: TGCAGTGCTACAGGGACTAGCGGGAGTTTCTCCTACGAGCAGTACTTC; CDR3 protein: CSATGTSGSFSYEQYF
clone size: many; J gene: TRBJ2-5; V gene: TRBV24-1; D gene: .; CDR3 DNA: TGTGCCACCAGTGATTATGTCTCGGACGGCCAAGAGACCCAGTACTTC; CDR3 protein: CATSDYVSDGQETQYF
clone size: .; J gene: TRBJ2-1; V gene: TRBV19; D gene: .; CDR3 DNA: TGTGCCAGTAGGCTCGACCGGAGCTCCTACAATGAGCAGTTCTTC; CDR3 protein: CASRLDRSSYNEQFF